Listed below are T cell receptor beta chains from one sample, sequenced in a study of blood T cell repertoires in COVID-19. Sequenced by immunoSEQ multiplex PCR; TCRdb stores in-frame clones only, minus some. This table has 320,000 or so clones, approximately 89% appearing once. The sample taken for sequencing was PBMCs or T cells enriched from blood (not recorded which). The receptors shown here come from a man aged 25 to 40 who had recovered from COVID-19. Both conserved end residues are part of each CDR3. The order of the fields is J gene, D gene, V gene, CDR3 protein, CDR3 DNA. A D gene is named only where the DNA matches it firmly.

>TRBJ2-5|TRBD1|TRBV28
CASSSTGGEETQYF
TGTGCCAGCAGTTCGACAGGGGGCGAAGAGACCCAGTACTTC
>TRBJ1-1|-|TRBV5-1
CASSGDRPTEAFF
TGCGCCAGCAGCGGAGACAGGCCCACTGAAGCTTTCTTT
>TRBJ2-7|TRBD1|TRBV2
CASSLHRGYSYEQYF
TGTGCCAGCAGTTTACACAGGGGGTACTCCTACGAGCAGTACTTC
>TRBJ1-1|-|TRBV6-5
CASSLDPGAGTEAFF
TGTGCCAGCAGCTTGGACCCAGGGGCGGGCACTGAAGCTTTCTTT
>TRBJ2-1|-|TRBV12-3/TRBV12-4
CASSPRPLAAQFF
TGTGCCAGCAGTCCCAGACCCCTTGCGGCGCAGTTCTTC
>TRBJ2-7|TRBD1|TRBV10-1
CASSSDRRPGRARYF
TGCGCCAGCAGTTCGGACAGGCGCCCAGGCCGTGCGCGGTACTTC
>TRBJ2-3|-|TRBV9
CASSVASTDTQYF
TGTGCCAGCAGCGTAGCTAGCACAGATACGCAGTATTTT
>TRBJ1-4|TRBD1|TRBV18
CASSSRGTVATNEKLFF
TGTGCCAGCTCAAGCCGCGGGACAGTTGCAACTAATGAAAAACTGTTTTTT
>TRBJ1-2|-|TRBV2
CASSDRAANYGYTF
TGTGCCAGCAGTGACAGGGCGGCTAACTATGGCTACACCTTC
>TRBJ2-3|TRBD2|TRBV5-6
CASSLGPAGGSDTQYF
TGTGCCAGCAGCTTAGGGCCAGCGGGGGGTTCCGATACGCAGTATTTT
>TRBJ2-3|-|TRBV11-2
CASSVGLSESADTQYF
TGTGCCAGCAGCGTTGGACTTTCTGAATCAGCCGATACGCAGTATTTT
>TRBJ2-3|-|TRBV12-1
CASSFSGTSGGAGDTQYF
TGTGCCAGCAGCTTTTCCGGGACTAGCGGGGGGGCAGGAGATACGCAGTATTTT